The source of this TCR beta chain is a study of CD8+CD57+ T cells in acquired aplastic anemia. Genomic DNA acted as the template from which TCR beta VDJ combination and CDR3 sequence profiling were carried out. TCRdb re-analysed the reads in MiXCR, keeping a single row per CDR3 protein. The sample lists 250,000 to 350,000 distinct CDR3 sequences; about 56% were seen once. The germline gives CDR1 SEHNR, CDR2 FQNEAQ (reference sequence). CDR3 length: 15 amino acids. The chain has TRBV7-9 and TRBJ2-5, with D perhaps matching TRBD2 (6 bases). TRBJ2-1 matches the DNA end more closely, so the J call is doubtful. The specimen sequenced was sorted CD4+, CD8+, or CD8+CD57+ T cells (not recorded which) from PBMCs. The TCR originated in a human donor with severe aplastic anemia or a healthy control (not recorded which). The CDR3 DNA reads TGTGCCAGCAGCTCTTACCGGGACTGGGTCTATGAGCAGTTCTTC. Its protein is CASSSYRDWVYEQFF.